This T cell receptor (beta chain) originates from a study of T-cell reconstitution after alpha-beta-depleted transplantation in children. A few counts support this clonotype. Unmatched junction bases numbered 3, after V lost 3 bases and J lost 5 bases. The CDR3 consists of 14 residues. CDR1 and CDR2 from the germline V gene are KGHSH and LQKENI. Unique molecular identifiers were built into the TCRbeta library. TCRdb passed the PCR reads through MiXCR, listing each CDR3 protein once. Of some 500,000 distinct CDR3 sequences detected, roughly 33% appear once; the ten largest clones hold around 2.3%. This receptor was identified in a human donor who donated a stem cell graft to a child with aplastic anemia. This chain links TRBV18 with TRBJ2-5; 10 nucleotides match TRBD1. This specimen consisted of PBMCs from the stem cell graft donor, obtained from the stem cell graft. The chain's CDR3 is CASSPTGGMETQYF. DNA for the CDR3: TGTGCCAGCTCACCGACAGGGGGCATGGAGACCCAGTACTTC.